Given below is one T cell receptor beta chain in context. It lacks a known antigen. It has no much larger one-base neighbor in the sample; base qualities were not kept. This sample is drawn from a study of cytomegalovirus exposure and HLA in healthy donors (dated by TCRdb to the late 2010s). Concerning the study at large: According to an earlier analysis of 587 of the donors, some 180 million T cells yielded 90 million to 130 million unique TCR beta sequences and about 280 Gb of sequence data. Of the 300 to 400 genotyped donors, roughly 80% fell in the genetic ancestry cluster associated with self-reported Caucasian donors. Among roughly 400 genotyped donors of the cohort, an average of about 240,000 unique TCR beta nucleotide sequences were sequenced per donor, roughly a sixth of them non-productive. In addition to the first cohort of around 670 subjects, a separate validation cohort of some 120 different subjects was used. The later analysis used no new phenotypic data to find candidate immune exposures, relying instead on TCR beta sequences and their occurrence across donors. Typing coverage varied by locus: roughly 629-640 donors for A, B, C, DRB1 and DQB1; more than 500 for DQA1; 600 to 610 for DPA1; roughly 470 for DPB1. An early release covering roughly 640 HLA-typed donors comprised roughly 300 gigabases of sequencing data and around 86 million unique TCR sequences. To predict cytomegalovirus infection status, the study combined high-throughput TCR immunosequencing, statistical association of individual TCRs with disease status, and machine learning. To decide whether each TCR beta V gene segment behaved as functional or pseudogenic, an earlier analysis of some 600 of the donors relied on high-throughput TCR beta sequencing. The study aimed to test whether cataloging public T cell receptors could reveal signatures of past pathogen exposure. Class I and class II HLA loci were covered by the typing at four-digit resolution. Every repertoire in the discovery cohort had been generated on one and the same sequencing platform. A later analysis re-analyzed previously published TCR beta repertoires from 666 donors and added high-resolution HLA genotyping to study TCR occurrence patterns. In a later genetic analysis, genome-wide SNP genotypes for about three fifths of the roughly 670 donors were used, and that subset was treated as a discovery cohort. The study used immunosequencing to profile the T cell repertoires of 666 subjects and linked those repertoires to cytomegalovirus serostatus. Donor age, sex, ethnicity and CMV serostatus were compiled together with the repertoire data. Because of strong linkage in the cohort, roughly five DR-DQ haplotypes were treated as single units for association and clustering. The full study reports these points: In a later analysis, most CMV-associated TCR beta chains were found to appear HLA-restricted, with HLA associations seemingly driven largely by CMV exposure. A later genetic analysis associated a missense DCLRE1C variant with V-gene and J-gene trimming of TCR beta chains, and an independent cohort replicated the association. Compared with equally common non-associated chains, HLA-associated TCR beta chains in a later analysis were more clonally expanded and had lower generation probabilities. Immune exposure information for the cohort was limited to CMV serostatus. A later genetic analysis reported fewer N-insertions in productive TCRs among donors in an Asian-associated ancestry cluster than the roughly 670-donor mean. At a false discovery rate of 0.05, a later analysis linked fewer than 20,000 TCR beta sequences to specific HLA alleles. A later analysis reported that several top co-occurrence clusters appeared linked to parvovirus B19, influenza, CMV and Epstein-Barr virus. HLA typing was unavailable for some donors at each locus, so association tests used only the typed subset. A later analysis found that TCR association rates varied across HLA loci, with DRB1 alleles showing the most associated TCRs and HLA-C alleles the fewest. Because the 87-base-pair reads could not distinguish some IMGT-functional V segments, including TRBV6-2 and TRBV6-3, those segments were excluded. Most TCR sequences were observed very rarely across donors, whereas some public TCRs were present in many individuals. The study gave a list of around 170 TCR beta chains associated with cytomegalovirus. When HLA alleles, especially DR and DQ, strongly co-occurred, TCR associations were difficult to assign to individual alleles. The earlier analysis of 587 of the donors excluded some 15 rarely observed V segments, including chromosome 9 orphons, because counts were too low. In an earlier analysis of 450 to 750 of the donors, most TCR beta V segments appeared in productive rearrangements about 90% or about 30% of the time, broadly matching IMGT annotations. In both the original and validation cohorts, the classifier was reported to diagnose cytomegalovirus status with high specificity and sensitivity. The presence/absence analyses assumed that sequencing depth was roughly uniform across donors, and that assumption may not be true. A group of highly shared sequence variants was considered likely to be a technical artifact of the sequencing pipeline. In vitro tests confirmed that three of the cytomegalovirus-associated TCR beta chains recognize cytomegalovirus antigens. Only TCR beta chains were sequenced in this cohort, and the absence of alpha or paired-chain data limited detectable features. Linkage disequilibrium might explain the correlated functional status among segregating V segments, but an unknown experimental factor could not be ruled out. A further reported finding was that TCR beta sequences accurately predicted the HLA-A and HLA-B alleles for most subjects in the first cohort. It was suggested by the authors that the approach could potentially be generalized to other disease states and immunological phenotypes.

The cohort comprised approximately 700 healthy bone marrow donors. At the time of sampling, all cohort members were nominally healthy, though unrecorded immune exposures were likely present. The donor was CMV seronegative and was included in the group of over 300 seronegative cohort members. Each donor provided a peripheral blood sample, and peripheral blood mononuclear cells were used for TCR beta sequencing. Genomic DNA extraction from the blood cell samples was performed with the Qiagen DNeasy Blood Extraction Kit. Libraries were constructed by the immunoSEQ multiplex PCR assay. A mixture of 60 forward primers for TCR Vbeta segments and 13 reverse primers for TCR Jbeta segments was used in the multiplex PCR. A multiplex PCR assay on genomic DNA amplified the CDR3 region of rearranged TCR beta genes. The amplified TCR beta libraries were sequenced on the Illumina HiSeq System as 87-base-pair reads. Regarding the original processing steps: Across the roughly 700 repertoires, a later analysis counted 80 million or so unique TCR beta chains, 9.5 million to 13 million of which were shared by at least two donors. Raw reads were error-corrected and collapsed into unique sequences by a nearest-neighbor algorithm in which closely related sequences were merged to remove PCR and sequencing errors. To assign V, D and J gene segments, CDR3 sequences were aligned to IMGT reference sequences. For a sequence to be retained, a match of at least six nucleotides to both a V gene segment and a J gene segment was required. A rearrangement counted as productive if the CDR3 had no stop codons and remained in frame with V and J, and every other rearrangement counted as non-productive. Following IMGT convention, CDR3 was defined as the stretch from the second conserved V-encoded cysteine up to the conserved J-encoded phenylalanine. The earlier analysis of about 610 of the donors excluded any sequence lacking an unambiguous match to a single V gene segment. In an earlier analysis of 450 to 750 of the donors, a V segment was called functional when productive rearrangements were above 56.7%, and segregating when the standard deviation between donors exceeded 5%. A statistical classification framework was developed to diagnose cytomegalovirus status using the catalog of TCR beta chain sequences. V and J gene assignment, in a later analysis, came from comparing TCR nucleotide sequences with IMGT/GENE-DB human TR gene sequences. The TCRdist pipeline was used in a later analysis to assign CDR3 sequences and most-parsimonious VDJ recombination scenarios. In a later analysis, every TCR beta chain was defined by the combination of its CDR3 amino acid sequence and its V-gene family, and reads without a unique V-gene family were dropped. A later analysis removed 500 to 650 highly shared, low-generation-probability nucleotide sequences to deal with suspected cross-contamination and a sequencing artifact. A later analysis calculated a clonal expansion index for each public chain from normalized within-repertoire ranks of inferred template counts. A later analysis computed generation probabilities with a VDJ recombination model fitted to out-of-frame rearrangements, and checked the results against IGoR. In a later analysis, TCR-TCR, TCR-HLA and TCR-CMV co-occurrence was scored with hypergeometric tests, and a repertoire-size bias correction was applied to TCR pairs. False discovery rates were estimated in a later analysis by permuting HLA or CMV assignments 20 times. In a later analysis, co-occurring TCRs were grouped with DBSCAN, and TCRdist sequence similarity was added when clustering was performed within HLA-allele-positive subsets. For co-occurrence clustering, repertoires with fewer than 30,000 or more than 120,000 public chains were excluded, along with a handful of repertoires with anomalous nucleotide sharing. TCRdb carries this immuneACCESS record with in-frame sequences only. Its versions omit some clonotypes, under half of them owing to an unresolved V gene in the studies checked, with the rest unexplained. V and J calls and clone size are given by that table; D and trimming were obtained from the DNA. This sample lists around 200,000 clones; about 80% were detected once. 0.55% to 0.7% of the sample lies in the top ten.

The CDR3 has 15 amino acids, counting the end cysteine and phenylalanine. Kept here is only the CDR3 DNA, which spans 45 bases and is read in frame from base 1. As encoded in the germline V gene (reference sequence), CDR1 is MNHNY while CDR2 is SVGAGI. Trimmed from V: 2 bases; trimmed from J: 6 bases; junction bases lacking a gene match: 8. This chain joins TRBV6-6 to TRBJ1-2; 8 of the junction bases match TRBD1. The sample was PBMCs. This clonotype was obtained from a woman between 40 and 55 years old in good health and CMV-seronegative. The CDR3 in this case is CASSYVQGGIDGYTF. The base sequence is TGTGCCAGCAGTTACGTACAGGGGGGTATCGATGGCTACACCTTC.